This T cell receptor beta chain was sequenced during a study of blood T cell repertoires in COVID-19. Trimming cost V 3 bases and J 0 bases; bases outside gene matches: 8. The V gene's germline CDR1 is MNHEY and CDR2 SMNVEV (reference sequence). The CDR3 covers 17 residues. Method: immunoSEQ multiplex PCR; TCRdb's copy keeps in-frame clones and lacks some. The data contain more than 25,000 clones, roughly nine tenths of them seen just once; the ten biggest clones take up 7% to 10%. The chain combines TRBV27 with TRBJ1-1; TRBD1 matches at 9 bases. The sequence came from a man between 65 and 85 years old with active or convalescent COVID-19. Sequences were obtained from peripheral blood. The CDR3 here is CASSFKGTGTLNTEAFF. For the CDR3, the DNA is TGTGCCAGCAGTTTTAAAGGGACAGGGACTTTGAACACTGAAGCTTTCTTT.